The 16 T cell receptor beta chains in this list originate from one sample, sequenced in a study of blood T cell repertoires in COVID-19. Some clones are missing from TCRdb's copy, which holds only in-frame ones; the method was immunoSEQ multiplex PCR. The sample carries about 190,000 clones, roughly 86% recorded once. The sequenced sample consisted of PBMCs or T cells enriched from blood (not recorded which). These receptors all come from a woman between 40 and 50 years old in a cohort exposed to, infected with or recovered from COVID-19 (not recorded which).

The chain combines TRBV19 with TRBJ1-2, with D perhaps TRBD1 (6 bases). The CDR3 contains 14 residues. Trimming stripped 10 bases from V and 7 bases from J, with 22 bases between. The germline gives CDR1 LNHDA, CDR2 SQIVND (reference sequence). CDR3 region: CATLGRGARAGYTF. CDR3 nucleotides: TGTGCCACCTTGGGTCGGGGGGCGCGGGCTGGCTACACCTTC. Complete variable domain (other parts from reference TRBV19 and TRBJ1-2): DGGITQSPKYLFRKEGQNVTLSCEQNLNHDAMYWYRQDPGQGLRLIYYSQIVNDFQKGDIAEGYSVSREKKESFPLTVTSAQKNPTAFYLCATLGRGARAGYTFGSGTRLTVV.

The chain couples TRBV28 to TRBJ2-7; the match to TRBD1 covers 10 bases. The J segment lost 1 base and the V segment lost 2 bases, leaving 5 bases of the junction unmatched. The CDR3 is 16 amino acids. The germline CDR1 and CDR2 sequences are MDHEN and SYDVKM. The CDR3 protein is CASSLAGTGVSYEQYF. CDR3 coding DNA: TGTGCCAGCAGTTTAGCCGGGACAGGGGTTTCCTACGAGCAGTACTTC.

The chain is built from TRBV6-5 and TRBJ1-6, with TRBD1 matching over 7 bases. Trimming removed 5 bases from V and 10 bases from J; junction bases left unmatched: 11. This CDR3 has 15 amino acids. The germline CDR1 and CDR2 sequences are MNHEY and SVGAGI. CDR3 loop: CASSPTDRVGSPLHF. CDR3 in DNA: TGTGCCAGCAGTCCGACCGACAGGGTCGGGTCACCCCTCCACTTT.

This clone was seen a handful of times. This chain connects TRBV4-3 to TRBJ1-1, with D hard to call. V was clipped by 4 bases and J by 4 bases, with 19 bases between them. Looked up from germline, CDR1 is LGHNA and CDR2 is YSLEER. This CDR3 is built from 16 residues. The CDR3 here is CASSRTPPGSGTEAFF. The CDR3 DNA follows: TGCGCCAGCAGCCGGACCCCCCCCGGGAGTGGCACTGAAGCTTTCTTT.

The chain is built from TRBV11-1 and TRBJ2-1; D might be TRBD1 (5 bases). The CDR3 loop spans 16 amino acids. Germline loops: CDR1 SGHAT, CDR2 FQDESV (reference sequence). With 3 bases removed from V and 0 bases from J, the gap between germline ends came to 12 bases. The CDR3 spells CASSFARTHSYNEQFF. CDR3 in DNA: TGTGCCAGCAGCTTTGCCCGGACACACTCCTACAATGAGCAGTTCTTC.

The chain couples TRBV13 to TRBJ2-7; no reliable D call. CDR1 is PRHDT and CDR2 is FYEKMQ in the germline V gene (reference sequence). The CDR3 is made up of 15 amino acids. V was pared by 3 bases and J by 0 bases, with 12 bases between. In DNA form, the CDR3 reads TGTGCCAGCAGCTTGGGTGGCGGTGGCTCCTACGAGCAGTACTTC. Encoded protein: CASSLGGGGSYEQYF.

V and J are TRBV27 and TRBJ1-2; 10 bases agree with TRBD1. The CDR3 contains 16 residues. V gave up 3 bases and J gave up 4 bases; unmatched junction bases: 8. CDR1 MNHEY and CDR2 SMNVEV come from the germline V gene (reference sequence). In DNA form, the CDR3 reads TGTGCCAGCAGTTTTTTGGCGGGACAGGGGACCTATGGCTACACCTTC. Its protein is CASSFLAGQGTYGYTF.

The genes are TRBV5-5 and TRBJ2-7; no definite D call. This CDR3 has 14 amino acids. Germline V gene data show CDR1 as SGHKS and CDR2 as YYEKEE (reference sequence). With 4 bases removed from V and 4 bases from J, the gap between germline ends came to 15 bases. The CDR3 is CASSPEPDSYEQYF. The CDR3 DNA sequence: TGTGCCAGCAGCCCCGAGCCTGACTCGTACGAGCAGTACTTC.

This clone has a handful of counts. J is TRBJ2-7 and V is TRBV7-9, with 11 bases lining up with TRBD2. V dropped 3 bases and J dropped 3; count of bases not matched to a gene: 7. Per the germline V gene, CDR1 is SEHNR and CDR2 is FQNEAQ (reference sequence). The CDR3 contains 16 residues. The CDR3, as DNA: TGTGCCAGCAGCTTCAATCCGGGACTAGCGGACTACGAGCAGTACTTC. Its translation: CASSFNPGLADYEQYF.

The chain combines TRBV6-2 or TRBV6-3 with TRBJ2-1; D might be TRBD2 (5 bases). The germline V gene encodes CDR1 MNHEY and CDR2 SVGEGT. The CDR3 is made up of 14 amino acids. V lost 2 bases, J lost 10 bases, and 15 bases lay in between. CDR3 sequence (DNA): TGTGCCAGCAGTTACCGTATCGGGATGGGGGAGCAGTTCTTC. This codes for CASSYRIGMGEQFF.

The genes are TRBV6-4 and TRBJ1-2; D may be TRBD1 (5 bases). V dropped 2 bases and J dropped 7 bases, with 11 bases sitting between them. The CDR3 runs 13 residues. Germline CDR1 reads MRHNA; CDR2 reads SNTAGT. The CDR3 is CASSDAQGGGYTF. DNA for the CDR3: TGTGCCAGCAGTGACGCCCAGGGAGGTGGCTACACCTTC.

CDR3 in DNA: TGTGCCAGTAGTATCGGGCAGGGGATGAAAGGCTACACCTTC. This encodes CASSIGQGMKGYTF. The chain has TRBV19 and TRBJ1-2; possibly TRBD1 for D (6 bases). Germline V CDR1 and CDR2: LNHDA, SQIVND (reference sequence). Trimming took off 3 bases at V and 8 bases at J, with 16 bases between the two ends. This CDR3 contains 14 residues.

The rearrangement joins TRBV7-9 to TRBJ1-5; no clear D. Looked up from germline, CDR1 is SEHNR and CDR2 is FQNEAQ (reference sequence). The CDR3 runs to 14 residues. V shed 5 bases and J shed 3 bases, with 11 bases lying between them. CDR3 region: CASSPPGSNQPQHF. The CDR3 nucleotides are TGTGCCAGCAGCCCCCCGGGGTCCAATCAGCCCCAGCATTTT.

This clone was observed a handful of times. The same CDR3 is also encoded by other DNA sequences in this sample. V usage is TRBV4-1 and J usage is TRBJ2-7, with 11 bases fitting TRBD1. CDR3 length: 15 amino acids. The junction had 1 base not matched to a gene; V was cut back by 3 bases and J by 0 bases. Germline V gene data show CDR1 as MGHRA and CDR2 as YSYEKL. The CDR3 here is CASSQGTGGSYEQYF. The CDR3 DNA sequence: TGCGCCAGCAGCCAGGGGACAGGGGGCTCCTACGAGCAGTACTTC.

This chain connects TRBV5-1 to TRBJ1-1, with a possible D match to TRBD1 (5 bases). Germline V gene lookup returns CDR1 SGHRS and CDR2 YFSETQ. Trimming removed 2 bases at V and 4 bases at J, with 12 bases between. The length of the CDR3 is 14 residues. Here the CDR3 reads CASSFDSSGTEAFF. Here the CDR3 DNA reads TGCGCCAGCAGCTTCGACAGCTCCGGCACTGAAGCTTTCTTT.

This chain uses TRBV3-1 (or the pseudogene TRBV3-2) with TRBJ2-2, with 11 nucleotides matching TRBD2. The CDR3 totals 17 residues. In germline, CDR1 is LGHDT, CDR2 YNNKEL (reference sequence). Trimming cost V 5 bases and J 4 bases; bases outside gene matches: 9. This CDR3 reads CASSKLGGTSGTGELFF. The CDR3 coding sequence is TGTGCCAGCAGCAAACTAGGGGGGACTAGCGGCACCGGGGAGCTGTTTTTT.